A single sample gave rise to the 9 T cell receptor beta chains below, sequenced in a study of T cells in Graves' hyperthyroidism and ophthalmopathy. Researchers amplified the TCR beta CDR3 regions from RNA transcripts. A first-round RT-PCR of the TCR CDR3 used the HTBI primer set. TCRdb re-called the multiplex PCR reads with MiXCR, one entry per CDR3 protein. The profile shows roughly 500,000 distinct CDR3 sequences, 46% of them singletons. What was sequenced was peripheral blood or thyroid tissue (not recorded which). Receptor source: an adult woman with Graves' disease, either hyperthyroidism or ophthalmopathy (not recorded which).

On this clonotype itself: A much larger clone is a single base away; this may be a read error. The rearrangement links TRBV11-2 to TRBJ1-6; D not resolved. In germline, CDR1 is SGHAT, CDR2 FQNNGV. This CDR3 has 15 residues. DNA for the CDR3: TGTGTCAGCAGCTTAGGACTCGGGGTTGAGTCACCCCTCCACTTT. As protein: CVSSLGLGVESPLHF.

The chain uses TRBV24-1 and TRBJ1-5; D not resolved. The CDR3 covers 13 residues. V gave up 5 bases and J gave up 1 base, with 5 bases separating them. The germline V gene has CDR1 KGHDR and CDR2 SFDVKD. The CDR3 sequence is CATSADSNQPQHF. CDR3 nucleotides: TGTGCCACCAGTGCGGACAGCAATCAGCCCCAGCATTTT.

The sample holds many counts of this clonotype. The rearrangement uses TRBV5-1 and TRBJ1-4; TRBD1 matches 10 bases. V lost 4 bases to trimming and J lost 0 bases; unmatched junction nucleotides: 6. Per germline, CDR1 SGHRS and CDR2 YFSETQ. The CDR3 is 17 amino acids. The CDR3 DNA reads as TGCGCCAGCAGCCTGGGACAGGGGAGTGCAACTAATGAAAAACTGTTTTTT. Protein: CASSLGQGSATNEKLFF. The full variable domain, in which reference TRBV5-1 and TRBJ1-4 provide the parts outside the CDR3, is KAGVTQTPRYLIKTRGQQVTLSCSPISGHRSVSWYQQTPGQGLQFLFEYFSETQRNKGNFPGRFSGRQFSNSRSEMNVSTLELGDSALYLCASSLGQGSATNEKLFFGSGTQLSVL.

This clonotype was counted ten times or more. The V and J genes are TRBV2 and TRBJ2-2; 9 bases are shared with TRBD2. From germline, CDR1 is SNHLY and CDR2 FYNNEI. Germline trimming cut 2 bases from V and 6 bases from J; bases unmatched to any gene: 7. The CDR3 consists of 16 residues. The CDR3 loop reads CASSELAGARAGELFF. CDR3 bases: TGTGCCAGCAGTGAATTAGCGGGAGCGAGGGCCGGGGAGCTGTTTTTT. The whole variable domain, filled in from reference TRBV2 and TRBJ2-2, reads EPEVTQTPSHQVTQMGQEVILRCVPISNHLYFYWYRQILGQKVEFLVSFYNNEISEKSEIFDDQFSVERPDGSNFTLKIRSTKLEDSAMYFCASSELAGARAGELFFGEGSRLTVL.

The genes are TRBV11-2 and TRBJ2-6; TRBD2 matches at 13 bases. The CDR3 runs 19 residues. Looked up from germline, CDR1 is SGHAT and CDR2 is FQNNGV. The V gene end was trimmed by 2 bases and the J gene end by 2 bases; junction bases not matched to a gene: 6. CDR3 DNA sequence: TGTGCCAGCAGCTTATACGGACTAGCGGGAGCTGCTGGGGCCAACGTCCTGACTTTC. Its protein is CASSLYGLAGAAGANVLTF.

The rearrangement links TRBV5-1 to TRBJ1-1; D not certain. V was pared by 7 bases and J by 0 bases, with 13 bases between. In germline, CDR1 is SGHRS, CDR2 YFSETQ. The length of the CDR3 is 14 residues. The CDR3 region is CASAWAPMNTEAFF. The CDR3 bases are TGCGCCAGCGCTTGGGCGCCTATGAACACTGAAGCTTTCTTT.

At least ten counts were recorded for this clonotype. The V call is TRBV12-3 or TRBV12-4, the J call TRBJ2-2; 8 bases agree with TRBD2. The CDR3 extends over 13 amino acids. Trimming at V came to 6 bases and at J to 8 bases, leaving 5 bases not matched to a gene. DNA for the CDR3: TGTGCCAGCAGCCGGACTAGCCGAGGGGAGCTGTTTTTT. As protein: CASSRTSRGELFF.

This clonotype was recorded at least ten times. The chain employs TRBV7-9 and TRBJ1-1; D may be TRBD1 (6 bases). V dropped 5 bases and J dropped 3 bases, with 10 bases sitting between them. CDR3 length: 13 residues. Germline values: CDR1 SEHNR, CDR2 FQNEAQ (reference sequence). CDR3 amino acids: CASSPGQYTEAFF. As DNA, the CDR3 is TGTGCCAGCAGCCCAGGACAGTACACTGAAGCTTTCTTT.

This clonotype was seen at least ten times. The missing conserved phenylalanine or tryptophan at the end of this CDR3 makes a read error likely. The DNA is omitted, as the CDR3 cannot be located on it reliably, and the CDR3 follows TCRdb's listing. This sequence joins TRBV10-3 and TRBJ2-5; TRBD1 reflects the table's D call only, with no check against the DNA. Both ends counted, the CDR3 spans 18 residues. Germline-derived CDR1 and CDR2 are ENHRY and SYGVKD. The CDR3 protein is CAISALRGRTDYGYTFGS.